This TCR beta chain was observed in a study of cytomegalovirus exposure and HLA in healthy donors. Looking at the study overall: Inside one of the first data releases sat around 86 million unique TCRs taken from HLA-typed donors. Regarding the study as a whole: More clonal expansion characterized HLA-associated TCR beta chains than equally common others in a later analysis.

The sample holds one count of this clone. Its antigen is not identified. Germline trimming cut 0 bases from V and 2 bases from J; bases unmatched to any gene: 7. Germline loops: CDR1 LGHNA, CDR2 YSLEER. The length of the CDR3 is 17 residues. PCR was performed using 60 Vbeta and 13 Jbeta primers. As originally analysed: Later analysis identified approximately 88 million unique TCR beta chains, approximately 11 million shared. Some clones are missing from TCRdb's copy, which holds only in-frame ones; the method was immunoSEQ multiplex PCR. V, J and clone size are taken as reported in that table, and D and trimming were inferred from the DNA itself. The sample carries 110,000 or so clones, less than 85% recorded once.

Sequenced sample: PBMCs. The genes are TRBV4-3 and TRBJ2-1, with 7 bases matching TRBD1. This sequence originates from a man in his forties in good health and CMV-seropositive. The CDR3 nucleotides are TGCGCCAGCAGCCAAGAGTTGAGGGACAGAGCCTACAATGAGCAGTTCTTC. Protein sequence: CASSQELRDRAYNEQFF.